Here is one T cell receptor (beta chain) with its context. Its antigen is currently unknown. This specimen belongs to a study of molecular identifiers for immune sequencing clone quantification. General observations from the study: Among more than 850,000 naive cells, spiked Jurkat TCR RNA from a single cell was reportedly detectable.

TCRdb itself ran the PCR reads through MiXCR, one entry per CDR3 protein. The sample carries hundreds of thousands of distinct CDR3 sequences, less than 30% recorded once. CDR1 is SGHDN, CDR2 FVKESK, per germline. V was shortened by 11 bases and J by 3 bases, with 16 bases between the two germline ends. The CDR3 loop spans 13 amino acids. What was sequenced was naive CD8+ T cells from blood, with Jurkat cell RNA spiked in. Sample subset: FACS-sorted CD8+CD4-CCR7+CD45RA+ naive T cells. The chain joins TRBV14 to TRBJ1-2; no definite D call. The sequence was obtained from a human donor in good health. Some libraries in this study had Jurkat cell RNA spiked in. CDR3: CAGRLVADYGYTF. Here the CDR3 DNA reads TGTGCCGGCCGCCTAGTAGCAGACTATGGCTACACCTTC.